A single sample is the source of the 5 T cell receptor beta chains below, sequenced in a study of OX40 agonist ivuxolimab in advanced cancers. TCRdb's table, derived via immunoSEQ multiplex PCR, lists solely in-frame clones and lacks some. The sample contains around 46,000 clones, about 74% of which appear only once. The specimen comprised CD4+ or CD8+ T cells sorted from blood, sampled in a trial of the OX40 agonist ivuxolimab. These receptors were obtained from an adult with an advanced solid tumor such as melanoma, head and neck, liver or kidney cancer.

The rearrangement uses TRBV6-1 and TRBJ2-7; maybe TRBD2 (5 bases). The CDR3 runs to 13 residues. Trimming removed 6 bases at V and 4 bases at J, with 13 bases between. Germline V gene sequence: CDR1 MNHNS, CDR2 SASEGT. CDR3: CASSLSGGYEQYF. CDR3 DNA: TGTGCCAGCAGCCTCAGCGGCGGGTACGAGCAGTACTTC.

For the CDR3, the DNA is TGTGCCAGCAGCTTAGGGGAGAACACTGAAGCTTTCTTT. This gives the protein CASSLGENTEAFF. This chain connects TRBV7-9 to TRBJ1-1, with D unresolved. Germline V gene lookup returns CDR1 SEHNR and CDR2 FQNEAQ (reference sequence). Trimming shortened V by 1 base and J by 1 base, and 4 bases separated the two germline ends. This CDR3 is 13 amino acids long.

This chain uses TRBV7-2 with TRBJ2-5, with D perhaps TRBD2 (6 bases). Germline V gene data show CDR1 as SGHTA and CDR2 as FQGNSA. The germline V and J ends were trimmed by 3 bases and 1 base, with 15 bases remaining between them. The CDR3 length is 16 residues. Here the CDR3 reads CASSFQGGTVQETQYF. The DNA for the CDR3 is TGTGCCAGCAGCTTCCAGGGAGGAACAGTCCAAGAGACCCAGTACTTC. Filled out from reference TRBV7-2 and TRBJ2-5, the complete variable domain reads GAGVSQSPSNKVTEKGKDVELRCDPISGHTALYWYRQSLGQGLEFLIYFQGNSAPDKSGLPSDRFSAERTGGSVSTLTIQRTQQEDSAVYLCASSFQGGTVQETQYFGPGTRLLVL.

The V and J genes are TRBV10-2 and TRBJ2-5; TRBD1 might be the D (5 bases). CDR3 length equals 15 residues. Germline V CDR1 and CDR2: WSHSY, SAAADI. Trimming stripped 6 bases from V and 5 bases from J, with 19 bases between. This CDR3 reads CASSDHQGSGETQYF. As DNA, the CDR3 is TGCGCCAGCAGCGACCACCAGGGTTCAGGGGAGACCCAGTACTTC.

Of note for this clone: Other DNA variants within this sample encode the same CDR3. V gene TRBV9 combines with J gene TRBJ1-5; D gene unclear. Trimming left V 4 bases short and J 0 bases short, with 11 bases between. Germline V CDR1 and CDR2: SGDLS, YYNGEE. The CDR3 is made up of 15 amino acids. Here the CDR3 reads CASSRGSGSNQPQHF. CDR3 coding DNA: TGTGCCAGCAGCCGGGGTTCTGGTAGCAATCAGCCCCAGCATTTT.